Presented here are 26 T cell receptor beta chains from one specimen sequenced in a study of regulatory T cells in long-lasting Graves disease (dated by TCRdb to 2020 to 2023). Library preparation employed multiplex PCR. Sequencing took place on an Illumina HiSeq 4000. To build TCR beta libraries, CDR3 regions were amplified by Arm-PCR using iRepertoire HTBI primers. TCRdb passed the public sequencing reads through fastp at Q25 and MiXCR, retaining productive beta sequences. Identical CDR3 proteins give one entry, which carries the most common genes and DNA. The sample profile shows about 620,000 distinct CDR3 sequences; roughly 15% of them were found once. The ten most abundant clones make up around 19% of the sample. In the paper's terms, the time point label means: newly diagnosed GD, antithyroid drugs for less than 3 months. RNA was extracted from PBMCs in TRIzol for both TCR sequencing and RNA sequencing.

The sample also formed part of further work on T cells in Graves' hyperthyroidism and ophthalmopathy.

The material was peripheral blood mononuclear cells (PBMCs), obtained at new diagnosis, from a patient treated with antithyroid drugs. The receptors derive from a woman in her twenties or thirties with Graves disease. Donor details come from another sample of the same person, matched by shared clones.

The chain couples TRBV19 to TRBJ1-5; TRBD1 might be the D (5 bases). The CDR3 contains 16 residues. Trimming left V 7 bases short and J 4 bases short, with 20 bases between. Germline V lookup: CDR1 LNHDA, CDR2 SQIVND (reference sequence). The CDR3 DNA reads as TGTGCCAGTAATTCCAACAGGTATGGGAGTAATCAGCCCCAGCATTTT. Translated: CASNSNRYGSNQPQHF.

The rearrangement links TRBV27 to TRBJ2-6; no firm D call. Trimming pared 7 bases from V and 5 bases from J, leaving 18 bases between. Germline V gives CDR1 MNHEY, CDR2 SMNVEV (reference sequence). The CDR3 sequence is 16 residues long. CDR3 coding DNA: TGTGCCAGCACTACCATTTACCGACATCGGGCCAACGTCCTGACTTTC. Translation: CASTTIYRHRANVLTF.

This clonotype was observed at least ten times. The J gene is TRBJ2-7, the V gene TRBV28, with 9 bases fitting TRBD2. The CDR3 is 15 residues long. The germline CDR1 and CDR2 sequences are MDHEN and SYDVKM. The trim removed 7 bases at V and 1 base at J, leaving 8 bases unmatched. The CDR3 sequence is CASTAPSGRSYEQYF. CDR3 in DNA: TGTGCCAGCACCGCTCCAAGCGGGAGGTCCTACGAGCAGTACTTC.

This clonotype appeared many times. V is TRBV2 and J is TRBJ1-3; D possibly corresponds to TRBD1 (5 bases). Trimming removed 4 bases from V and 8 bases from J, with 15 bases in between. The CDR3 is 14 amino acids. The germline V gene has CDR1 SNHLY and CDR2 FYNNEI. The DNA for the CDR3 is TGTGCCAGCAGTGTCTCGCTCCCGGGGGACACCATATATTTT. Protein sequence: CASSVSLPGDTIYF.

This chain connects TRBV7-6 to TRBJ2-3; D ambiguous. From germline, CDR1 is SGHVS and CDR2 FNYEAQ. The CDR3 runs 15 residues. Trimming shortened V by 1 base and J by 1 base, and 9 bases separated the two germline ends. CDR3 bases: TGTGCCAGCAGCTTAGACGATATCGGCACAGATACGCAGTATTTT. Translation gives CASSLDDIGTDTQYF.

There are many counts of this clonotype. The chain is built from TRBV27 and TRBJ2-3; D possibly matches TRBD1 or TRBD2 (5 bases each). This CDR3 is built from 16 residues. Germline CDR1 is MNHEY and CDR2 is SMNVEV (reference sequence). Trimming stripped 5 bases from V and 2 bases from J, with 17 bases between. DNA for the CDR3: TGTGCCAGCAGTCCGATCAGGGAGTCACACACAGATACGCAGTATTTT. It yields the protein CASSPIRESHTDTQYF.

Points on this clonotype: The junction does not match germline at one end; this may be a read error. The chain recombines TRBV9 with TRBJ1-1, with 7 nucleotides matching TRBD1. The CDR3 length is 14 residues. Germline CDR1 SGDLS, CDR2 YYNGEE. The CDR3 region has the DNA TGCGCCAGCAGCTTGGACCAGGGGGACCGTTCGGCTTTCTTT. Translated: CASSLDQGDRSAFF.

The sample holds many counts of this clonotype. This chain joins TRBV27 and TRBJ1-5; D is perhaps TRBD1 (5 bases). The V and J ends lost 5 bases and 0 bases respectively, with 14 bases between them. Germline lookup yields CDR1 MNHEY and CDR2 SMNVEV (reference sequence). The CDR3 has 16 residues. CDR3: CASSRDSTYSNQPQHF. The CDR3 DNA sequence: TGTGCCAGCAGTAGAGACAGTACCTATAGCAATCAGCCCCAGCATTTT.

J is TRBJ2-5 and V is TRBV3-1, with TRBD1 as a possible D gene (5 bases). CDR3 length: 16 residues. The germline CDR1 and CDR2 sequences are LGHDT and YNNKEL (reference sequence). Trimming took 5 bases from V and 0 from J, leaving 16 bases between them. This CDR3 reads CASSKGDSRNQETQYF. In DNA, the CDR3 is TGTGCCAGCAGCAAAGGGGATAGCAGAAACCAAGAGACCCAGTACTTC.

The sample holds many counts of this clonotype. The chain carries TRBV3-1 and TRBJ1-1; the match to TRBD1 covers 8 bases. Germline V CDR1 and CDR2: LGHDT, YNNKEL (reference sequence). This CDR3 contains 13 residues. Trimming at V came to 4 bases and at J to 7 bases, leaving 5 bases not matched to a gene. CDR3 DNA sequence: TGTGCCAGCAGCCCGACAGGGGAGTTTGAAGCTTTCTTT. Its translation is CASSPTGEFEAFF.

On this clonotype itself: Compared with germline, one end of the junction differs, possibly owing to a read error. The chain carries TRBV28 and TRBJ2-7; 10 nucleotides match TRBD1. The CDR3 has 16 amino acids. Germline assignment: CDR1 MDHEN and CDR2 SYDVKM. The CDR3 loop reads CASPPGQGNPSYGQYF. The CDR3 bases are TGTGCCAGCCCCCCGGGACAGGGGAACCCCTCCTACGGGCAGTACTTC.

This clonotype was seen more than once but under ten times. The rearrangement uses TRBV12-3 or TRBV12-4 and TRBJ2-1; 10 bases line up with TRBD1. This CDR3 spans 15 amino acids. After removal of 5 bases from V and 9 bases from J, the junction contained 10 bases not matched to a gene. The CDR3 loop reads CASSTAGTGVGEQFF. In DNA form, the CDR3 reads TGTGCCAGCAGTACGGCCGGGACAGGGGTCGGTGAGCAGTTCTTC.

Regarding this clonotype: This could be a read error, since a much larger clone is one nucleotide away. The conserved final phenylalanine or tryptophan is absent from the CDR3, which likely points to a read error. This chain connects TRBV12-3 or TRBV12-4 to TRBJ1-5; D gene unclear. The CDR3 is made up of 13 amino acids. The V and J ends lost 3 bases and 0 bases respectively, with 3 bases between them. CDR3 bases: TGTGCCAGCAGTTTTAATAGCAATCAGCCCCAGCATCTT. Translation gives CASSFNSNQPQHL.

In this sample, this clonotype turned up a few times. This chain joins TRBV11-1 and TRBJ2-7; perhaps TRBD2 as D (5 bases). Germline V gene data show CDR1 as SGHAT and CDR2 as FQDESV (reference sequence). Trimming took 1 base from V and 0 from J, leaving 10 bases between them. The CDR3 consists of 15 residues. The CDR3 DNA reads TGTGCCAGCAGCTTAGTGCTAGCTAACTCCTACGAGCAGTACTTC. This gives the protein CASSLVLANSYEQYF.

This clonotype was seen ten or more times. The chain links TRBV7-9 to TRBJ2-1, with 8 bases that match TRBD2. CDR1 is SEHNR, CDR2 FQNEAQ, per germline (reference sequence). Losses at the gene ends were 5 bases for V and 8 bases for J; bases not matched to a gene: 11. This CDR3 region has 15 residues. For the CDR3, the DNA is TGTGCCAGCAGCCTAAGCGGGAGCACCGAAGATGAGCAGTTCTTC. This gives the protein CASSLSGSTEDEQFF.

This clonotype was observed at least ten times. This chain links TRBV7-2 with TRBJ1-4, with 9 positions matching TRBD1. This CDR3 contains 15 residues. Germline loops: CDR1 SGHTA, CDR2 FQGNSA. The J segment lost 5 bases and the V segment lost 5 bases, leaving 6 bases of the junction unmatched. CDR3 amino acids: CASSLTGGENEKLFF. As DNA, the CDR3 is TGTGCCAGCAGCCTTACAGGGGGCGAAAATGAAAAACTGTTTTTT.

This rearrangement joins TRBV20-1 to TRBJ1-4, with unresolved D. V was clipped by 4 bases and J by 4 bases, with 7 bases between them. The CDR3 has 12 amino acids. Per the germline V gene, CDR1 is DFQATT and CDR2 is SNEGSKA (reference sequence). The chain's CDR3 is CSAKGLNEKLFF. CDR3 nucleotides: TGCAGTGCTAAAGGGCTTAATGAAAAACTGTTTTTT.

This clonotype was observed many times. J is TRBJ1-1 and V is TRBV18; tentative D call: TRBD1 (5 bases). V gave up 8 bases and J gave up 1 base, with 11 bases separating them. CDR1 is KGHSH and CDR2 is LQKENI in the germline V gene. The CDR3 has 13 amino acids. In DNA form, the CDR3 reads TGTGCCAGCAGTCCTAGGGGGAACACTGAAGCTTTCTTT. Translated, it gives CASSPRGNTEAFF.

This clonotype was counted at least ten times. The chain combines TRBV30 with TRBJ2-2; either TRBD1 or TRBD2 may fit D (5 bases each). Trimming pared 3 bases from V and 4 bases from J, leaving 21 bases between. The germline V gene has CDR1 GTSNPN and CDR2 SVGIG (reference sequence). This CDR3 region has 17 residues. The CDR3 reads CAWSINSRESSTGELFF. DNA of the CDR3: TGTGCCTGGAGCATCAATTCCAGGGAGTCGAGCACCGGGGAGCTGTTTTTT.

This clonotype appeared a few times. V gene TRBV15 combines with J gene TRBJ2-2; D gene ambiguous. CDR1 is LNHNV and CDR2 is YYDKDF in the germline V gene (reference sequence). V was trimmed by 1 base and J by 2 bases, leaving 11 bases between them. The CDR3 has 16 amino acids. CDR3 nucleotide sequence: TGTGCCACCAGCAGAGTAGCTGGGATCAACACCGGGGAGCTGTTTTTT. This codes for CATSRVAGINTGELFF. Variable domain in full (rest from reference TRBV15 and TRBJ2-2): DAMVIQNPRYQVTQFGKPVTLSCSQTLNHNVMYWYQQKSSQAPKLLFHYYDKDFNNEADTPDNFQSRRPNTSFCFLDIRSPGLGDTAMYLCATSRVAGINTGELFFGEGSRLTVL.

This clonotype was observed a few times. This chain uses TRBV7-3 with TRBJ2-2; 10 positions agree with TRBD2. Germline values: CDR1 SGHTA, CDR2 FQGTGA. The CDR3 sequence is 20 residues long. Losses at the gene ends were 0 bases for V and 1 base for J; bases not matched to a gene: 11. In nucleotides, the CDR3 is TGTGCCAGCAGCTTAACAATAAATCTAGCGGGAGACCTGAACACCGGGGAGCTGTTTTTT. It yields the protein CASSLTINLAGDLNTGELFF.

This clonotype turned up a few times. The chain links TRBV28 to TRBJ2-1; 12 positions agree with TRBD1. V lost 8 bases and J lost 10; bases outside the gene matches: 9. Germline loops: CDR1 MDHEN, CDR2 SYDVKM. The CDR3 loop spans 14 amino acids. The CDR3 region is CASFTGTGGREQFF. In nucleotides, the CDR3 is TGTGCCAGCTTTACCGGGACAGGGGGCAGGGAGCAGTTCTTC. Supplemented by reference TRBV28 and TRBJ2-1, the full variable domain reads DVKVTQSSRYLVKRTGEKVFLECVQDMDHENMFWYRQDPGLGLRLIYFSYDVKMKEKGDIPEGYSVSREKKERFSLILESASTNQTSMYLCASFTGTGGREQFFGPGTRLTVL.

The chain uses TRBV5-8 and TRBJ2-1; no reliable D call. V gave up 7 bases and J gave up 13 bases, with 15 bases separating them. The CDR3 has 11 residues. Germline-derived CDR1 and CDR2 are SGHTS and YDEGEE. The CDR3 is CASSTPGFQFF. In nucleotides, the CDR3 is TGTGCCAGCTCAACCCCCGGGTTTCAGTTCTTC.

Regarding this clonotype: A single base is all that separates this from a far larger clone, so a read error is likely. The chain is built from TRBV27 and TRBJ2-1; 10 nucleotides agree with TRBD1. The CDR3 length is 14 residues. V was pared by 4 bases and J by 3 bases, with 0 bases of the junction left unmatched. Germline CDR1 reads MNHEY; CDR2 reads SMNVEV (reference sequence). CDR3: CASSWTGGYNEQFF. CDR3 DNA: TGTGCCAGCAGTTGGACAGGGGGCTACAATGAGCAGTTCTTC.

The CDR3 sequence: CAWTSGANQPQHF. Written as DNA, the CDR3 is TGTGCCTGGACTTCCGGGGCAAATCAGCCCCAGCATTTT. This chain connects TRBV30 to TRBJ1-5; TRBD1 might be the D (5 bases). V lost 4 bases and J 4 bases, leaving 11 bases between the germline ends. This CDR3 has 13 amino acids. Germline V gives CDR1 GTSNPN, CDR2 SVGIG (reference sequence). The entire variable domain, with the rest obtained from reference TRBV30 and TRBJ1-5, is as follows: SQTIHQWPATLVQPVGSPLSLECTVEGTSNPNLYWYRQAAGRGLQLLFYSVGIGQISSEVPQNLSASRPQDRQFILSSKKLLLSDSGFYLCAWTSGANQPQHFGDGTRLSIL.

CDR3 DNA sequence: TGCAGCGTTGAGGGGGTTAACTATGGCTACACCTTC. Its translation: CSVEGVNYGYTF. This chain links TRBV29-1 with TRBJ1-2; tentatively, D is TRBD1 (5 bases). CDR1 SQVTM and CDR2 ANQGSEA come from the germline V gene. This CDR3 is 12 amino acids long. The V end lost 3 bases, the J end lost 1 base, and 6 bases lay between the germline ends.